Listed below are T cell receptor beta chains from one sample, sequenced in a study of blood T cells in healthy people across ages. TCRdb reprocessed the 5' RACE reads via MiXCR and lists one record per CDR3 protein. The sample has fewer than 650,000 distinct CDR3 sequences; about 27% are singletons. These data are also associated with another study on T cells of mothers and their children.

Material: blood. Source of these receptors: a boy aged 2 to 10 in good health. Both conserved end residues are part of each CDR3. Fields, in order: V gene, CDR3 protein.

V: TRBV10-1
CDR3: CASSEGAAEQYF

V: TRBV6-5
CDR3: CASSYVRGAQETQYF

V: TRBV7-9
CDR3: CASSSPGQVVGGEQYF

V: TRBV29-1
CDR3: CSGMTVTDTQYF

V: TRBV14
CDR3: CASSQWDRVNNEQFF

V: TRBV20-1
CDR3: CSARGQSSSYNEQFF

V: TRBV4-2
CDR3: CASHNSHRDDNEKLFF

V: TRBV7-2
CDR3: CASSLASEGNSPLHF

V: TRBV2
CDR3: CASRAGTSFRETQYF

V: TRBV14
CDR3: CASSQAPGLAQDNEQFF

V: TRBV6-5
CDR3: CASSSGQGHQPQHF

V: TRBV3-1
CDR3: CASSRIVGGELFF

V: TRBV13
CDR3: CASSLLAGGSDTQYF

V: TRBV5-1
CDR3: CASRTSGQGWTDTQYF

V: TRBV7-9
CDR3: CASSSTRAKNIQYF

V: TRBV7-9
CDR3: CASSLLLGGQETQYF

V: TRBV27
CDR3: CASSLIPFNTEAFF

V: TRBV9
CDR3: CASSAILAGGPYEQFF

V: TRBV5-1
CDR3: CASSLGLAGASTDTQYF

V: TRBV7-9
CDR3: CASSLVNQRETQYF

V: TRBV20-1
CDR3: CSARVARGQGAADNSPLHF

V: TRBV6-6
CDR3: CASSFKDTQYF

V: TRBV5-1
CDR3: CASSLRSASGRSNTGELFF

V: TRBV7-6
CDR3: CASSLEVGGWSGANVLTF

V: TRBV3-1
CDR3: CASSQDPGANEQFF

V: TRBV3-1
CDR3: CASSLGQGPTEAFF

V: TRBV5-6
CDR3: CASSFRLLAKNIQYF

V: TRBV3-1
CDR3: CASSSPGRPSGGELFF

V: TRBV24-1
CDR3: CATSDSRGVPNYGYTF

V: TRBV5-1
CDR3: CASSLLGVNEQFF

V: TRBV28
CDR3: CASSPWGETEAFF

V: TRBV12-3/TRBV12-4
CDR3: CASSLTTGEETQYF

V: TRBV3-1
CDR3: CASSQGPSSGGTDTQYF

V: TRBV6-4
CDR3: CASSRDYQTEQFF

V: TRBV29-1
CDR3: CSVSGTRETQYF

V: TRBV6-2/TRBV6-3
CDR3: CASSYSTVLQETQYF

V: TRBV6-5
CDR3: CASSPFLYYGYTF